These 23 T cell receptor beta chains originate from one sample sequenced in a study of blood T cells in healthy people across ages (dated by TCRdb to between 2015 and 2017). Libraries were made using 5' RACE. The instrument given in TCRdb is Illumina HiSeq 2500. The second PCR ran for about 6 to 11 cycles and used a J-beta primer mix along with a sample-barcoded 5' primer. TCRdb passed the public sequencing reads through fastp at Q25 and MiXCR, retaining productive beta sequences. Here each entry gathers all rows of one CDR3 protein and keeps the most common genes and DNA. This sample comprises approximately 730,000 distinct CDR3 sequences, more than 40% of them detected only once. The ten largest account for roughly 19% of the sample. Sequencing was carried out using blood. The origin of the receptors is a woman aged 55-75 years in good health.

This rearrangement joins TRBV6-5 to TRBJ2-1; the match to TRBD2 covers 9 bases. The V segment lost 4 bases and the J segment 12 bases; nucleotides outside the gene matches: 4. The CDR3 contains 12 residues. Per the germline V gene, CDR1 is MNHEY and CDR2 is SVGAGI. CDR3 nucleotides: TGTGCCAGCAGTTCATCTAGCGGGATGCAGTTCTTC. Translation gives CASSSSSGMQFF.

A note on this clonotype: This may be a read error: a much more frequent sequence differs by one nucleotide. The rearrangement joins TRBV5-1 to TRBJ2-1; weak D call: TRBD2 (5 bases). Per the germline V gene, CDR1 is SGHRS and CDR2 is YFSETQ. This CDR3 has 12 residues. CDR3 nucleotides: TGCGCCTGCAGCTTGGGGAGCGAGACGTGGTTCTTC. This gives the protein CACSLGSETWFF. The entire variable domain, with the rest obtained from reference TRBV5-1 and TRBJ2-1, is as follows: KAGVTQTPRYLIKTRGQQVTLSCSPISGHRSVSWYQQTPGQGLQFLFEYFSETQRNKGNFPGRFSGRQFSNSRSEMNVSTLELGDSALYLCACSLGSETWFFGPGTRLTVL.

The table lists this clonotype with a count of one. The chain couples TRBV6-2 or TRBV6-3 to TRBJ2-7; no definite D call. The CDR3 sequence is 17 residues long. Germline loops: CDR1 MNHEY, CDR2 SVGEGT. Trimming shortened V by 8 bases and J by 0 bases, and 23 bases separated the two germline ends. The CDR3 spells CASYSYFGRGNSYEQYF. The DNA for the CDR3 is TGTGCCAGCTACAGTTATTTTGGTCGCGGTAACTCCTACGAGCAGTACTTC.

This clonotype was observed a handful of times. The gene calls are TRBV12-3 or TRBV12-4 and TRBJ2-7; 8 nucleotides line up with TRBD2. CDR3 length: 13 amino acids. Trimming cost V 1 base and J 8 bases; bases outside gene matches: 4. The CDR3 reads CASSLGLAGKQYF. The CDR3 DNA reads as TGTGCCAGCAGTTTAGGGCTAGCGGGTAAGCAGTACTTC.

Notes on this clonotype: A much bigger clone sits one base away, suggesting this may be a read error. The rearrangement joins TRBV10-3 to TRBJ1-6, with 8 bases lining up with TRBD1. CDR1 and CDR2 from the germline V gene are ENHRY and SYGVKD. The CDR3 is 13 residues long. J lost 7 bases, V lost 8 bases, and 4 bases had no gene match. The DNA of the CDR3 is TGTGCCATCGGACAGGGTGGCAATTCACCCCTCCACTTT. This gives the protein CAIGQGGNSPLHF.

V and J are TRBV5-5 and TRBJ2-2; perhaps TRBD2 as D (6 bases). Germline values: CDR1 SGHKS, CDR2 YYEKEE (reference sequence). The CDR3 length is 15 residues. V dropped 1 base and J dropped 3 bases, with 10 bases sitting between them. CDR3 DNA sequence: TGTGCCAGCAGCTTGAGGCGGGGCCACACCGGGGAGCTGTTTTTT. It yields the protein CASSLRRGHTGELFF. The variable domain in full, with the rest retrieved from reference TRBV5-5 and TRBJ2-2, is DAGVTQSPTHLIKTRGQQVTLRCSPISGHKSVSWYQQVLGQGPQFIFQYYEKEERGRGNFPDRFSARQFPNYSSELNVNALLLGDSALYLCASSLRRGHTGELFFGEGSRLTVL.

There are a few counts of this clonotype. The junction and the germline gene differ at one end; a read error may be behind it. The chain recombines TRBV5-1 with TRBJ2-1; 10 nucleotides line up with TRBD2. CDR1 is SGHRS, CDR2 YFSETQ, per germline. The CDR3 is 16 amino acids. The CDR3 here is CASRLVAGGSYNEQFF. The CDR3 DNA follows: TGCGCCAGCAGGTTGGTAGCGGGGGGCTCCTACAATGAGCAGTTCTTC.

This rearrangement joins TRBV12-3 or TRBV12-4 to TRBJ1-4; 10 bases fit TRBD1. The CDR3 is 15 residues long. The junction had 8 bases not matched to a gene; V was cut back by 5 bases and J by 8 bases. The CDR3 region is CASSARQGAREKLFF. The DNA of the CDR3 is TGTGCCAGCAGTGCCCGACAGGGGGCGCGCGAAAAACTGTTTTTT.

The chain recombines TRBV18 with TRBJ2-2; 8 nucleotides align to TRBD2. Unmatched junction bases numbered 11, after V lost 0 bases and J lost 8 bases. Germline CDR1 and CDR2: KGHSH and LQKENI. This CDR3 has 17 amino acids. The CDR3 loop reads CASSPPRGRAGAGELFF. Here the CDR3 DNA reads TGTGCCAGCTCACCACCTCGGGGACGAGCGGGAGCAGGGGAGCTGTTTTTT.

The chain carries TRBV6-5 and TRBJ1-1; a weak D match, TRBD1 (5 bases). Germline lookup yields CDR1 MNHEY and CDR2 SVGAGI. V lost 0 bases, J lost 1 base, and 9 bases lay in between. The CDR3 totals 15 residues. The CDR3, as DNA: TGTGCCAGCAGTTACTCTCCGGGGCCGAACACTGAAGCTTTCTTT. Protein product: CASSYSPGPNTEAFF.

This clonotype showed up many times. The V call is TRBV7-9, the J call TRBJ2-7; 9 bases map to TRBD2. Per germline, CDR1 SEHNR and CDR2 FQNEAQ (reference sequence). Unmatched junction bases numbered 3, after V lost 4 bases and J lost 2 bases. This CDR3 is built from 14 residues. The CDR3 bases are TGTGCCAGCAGCTCGACTAGCGGTACCTACGAGCAGTACTTC. It specifies CASSSTSGTYEQYF.

This clonotype was seen only a few times. The chain's CDR3 is CSAPDMRQGVETQYF. In nucleotides, the CDR3 is TGCAGTGCTCCCGATATGCGACAGGGCGTCGAGACCCAGTACTTC. The chain employs TRBV20-1 and TRBJ2-5; 7 bases line up with TRBD1. V lost 5 bases to trimming and J lost 5 bases; unmatched junction nucleotides: 14. There are 15 residues in the CDR3. The germline CDR1 and CDR2 sequences are DFQATT and SNEGSKA (reference sequence).

The chain uses TRBV5-1 and TRBJ1-2, with 7 bases that match TRBD1. V shed 4 bases, J shed 0 bases, and the junction held 27 bases outside the gene matches. The germline gives CDR1 SGHRS, CDR2 YFSETQ. This CDR3 has 22 residues. In DNA, the CDR3 is TGCGCCAGCAGCACAAACAGGGGCGAGATGGCTTGGCACAGCAAAGCTAACTATGGCTACACCTTC. It specifies CASSTNRGEMAWHSKANYGYTF.

This clonotype was seen only a few times. CDR3 region: CASSRLGSMNTEAFF. DNA for the CDR3: TGTGCCAGCAGCCGGCTAGGGTCCATGAACACTGAAGCTTTCTTT. This rearrangement joins TRBV3-1 to TRBJ1-1; no clear D. V was trimmed by 4 bases and J by 0 bases, leaving 12 bases between them. The CDR3 covers 15 residues. Germline CDR1 is LGHDT and CDR2 is YNNKEL (reference sequence).

The chain couples TRBV20-1 to TRBJ1-6, with 7 bases identical to TRBD1. V lost 6 bases to trimming and J lost 7 bases; unmatched junction nucleotides: 9. From germline, CDR1 is DFQATT and CDR2 SNEGSKA (reference sequence). This CDR3 region has 14 residues. CDR3 loop: CSATTGTENSPLHF. The CDR3 DNA reads as TGCAGTGCAACGACCGGGACAGAAAATTCACCCCTCCACTTT.

This clonotype has only a few counts. The chain uses TRBV30 and TRBJ2-5, with 7 bases matching TRBD1. The J segment lost 3 bases and the V segment lost 5 bases, leaving 0 bases of the junction unmatched. This CDR3 has 11 amino acids. In germline, CDR1 is GTSNPN, CDR2 SVGIG (reference sequence). The CDR3 nucleotides are TGTGCCTGGCAGGGGGAAGAGACCCAGTACTTC. Its protein is CAWQGEETQYF.

The rearrangement uses TRBV6-2 or TRBV6-3 and TRBJ2-4; 7 nucleotides match TRBD1. The length of the CDR3 is 16 residues. Germline CDR1 and CDR2: MNHEY and SVGEGT. The ends lost 2 bases at V and 1 base at J; junction bases unmatched: 5. In DNA, the CDR3 is TGTGCCAGCAGTTACGGACTCAGGGGGGCCAAAAACATTCAGTACTTC. Translated, it gives CASSYGLRGAKNIQYF.

The rearrangement joins TRBV20-1 to TRBJ2-3; D is perhaps TRBD2 (5 bases). Germline CDR1 DFQATT, CDR2 SNEGSKA (reference sequence). The ends were cut back, 3 bases at V and 4 bases at J, with 17 bases in the middle. The CDR3 spans 15 residues. In DNA form, the CDR3 reads TGCAGTGCTAGCCAAGCGGAGTCTAAGGCAGATACGCAGTATTTT. Translation: CSASQAESKADTQYF.

This chain uses TRBV28 with TRBJ2-4, with D perhaps TRBD1 (6 bases). The germline V gene has CDR1 MDHEN and CDR2 SYDVKM. Trimming took 7 bases from V and 0 from J, leaving 28 bases between them. This CDR3 is built from 20 residues. This chain's CDR3 is CASTPGDLSQGTLAKNIQYF. The CDR3 DNA follows: TGTGCCAGCACCCCAGGGGATCTCTCTCAGGGAACACTAGCCAAAAACATTCAGTACTTC.

The rearrangement uses TRBV5-1 and TRBJ2-3; D not resolved. This CDR3 comprises 14 residues. Trimming removed 2 bases at V and 0 bases at J, with 7 bases between. CDR1 and CDR2 from the germline V gene are SGHRS and YFSETQ. The CDR3 nucleotides read TGCGCCAGCAGCTTCCCAGAGAGCACAGATACGCAGTATTTT. Translating gives CASSFPESTDTQYF.

The V and J genes are TRBV20-1 and TRBJ1-2, with D maybe TRBD1 (5 bases). Germline loops: CDR1 DFQATT, CDR2 SNEGSKA (reference sequence). The CDR3 is 13 residues long. V gave up 7 bases and J gave up 3 bases, with 15 bases separating them. DNA of the CDR3: TGCAGTGTACCGGGGCGGGGGGACTATGGCTACACCTTC. Residues: CSVPGRGDYGYTF.

Remarks on this clonotype: A read error may account for a junction end that differs from germline. The chain uses TRBV6-5 and TRBJ2-1; TRBD2 agrees at 14 bases. The CDR3 loop spans 15 amino acids. Germline V gene data show CDR1 as MNHEY and CDR2 as SVGAGI. CDR3 protein: CAGSPGTSGSNEQFF. CDR3 DNA sequence: TGTGCCGGCAGTCCCGGGACTAGCGGGAGCAATGAGCAGTTCTTC.

This clonotype has only one observation. Written as DNA, the CDR3 is TGTGCCAGCAGCTTACGTAACCTAGCGGGGGGACGTGTACGCACAGATACGCAGTATTTT. Residues: CASSLRNLAGGRVRTDTQYF. The V and J genes are TRBV7-9 and TRBJ2-3, with 11 nucleotides matching TRBD2. The J segment lost 1 base and the V segment lost 2 bases, leaving 14 bases of the junction unmatched. The CDR3 is 20 amino acids. Per germline, CDR1 SEHNR and CDR2 FQNEAQ (reference sequence). Based on the CDR3 plus reference TRBV7-9 and TRBJ2-3, the full variable domain is DTGVSQNPRHKITKRGQNVTFRCDPISEHNRLYWYRQTLGQGPEFLTYFQNEAQLEKSRLLSDRFSAERPKGSFSTLEIQRTEQGDSAMYLCASSLRNLAGGRVRTDTQYFGPGTRLTVL.